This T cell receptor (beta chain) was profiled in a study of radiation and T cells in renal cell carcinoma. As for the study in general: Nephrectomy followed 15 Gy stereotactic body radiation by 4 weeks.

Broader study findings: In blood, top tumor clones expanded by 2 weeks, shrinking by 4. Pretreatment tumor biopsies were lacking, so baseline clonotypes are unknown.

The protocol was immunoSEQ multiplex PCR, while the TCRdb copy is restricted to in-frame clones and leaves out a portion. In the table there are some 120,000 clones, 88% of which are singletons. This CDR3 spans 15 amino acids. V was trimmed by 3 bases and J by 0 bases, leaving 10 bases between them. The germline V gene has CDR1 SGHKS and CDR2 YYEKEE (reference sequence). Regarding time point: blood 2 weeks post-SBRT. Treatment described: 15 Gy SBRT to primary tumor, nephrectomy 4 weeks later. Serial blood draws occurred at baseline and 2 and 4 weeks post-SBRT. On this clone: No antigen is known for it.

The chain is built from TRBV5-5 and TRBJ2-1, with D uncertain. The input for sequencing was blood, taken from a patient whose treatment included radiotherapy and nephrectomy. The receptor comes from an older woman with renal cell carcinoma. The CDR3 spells CASSSLFISYNEQFF. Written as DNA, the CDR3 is TGTGCCAGCAGCTCGCTTTTCATCTCCTACAATGAGCAGTTCTTC.